Following are 27 T cell receptor beta chains from one sample sequenced in a study of T-cell reconstitution after alpha-beta-depleted transplantation in children. Preparation of the TCRbeta library was carried out with unique molecular identifiers. Each CDR3 protein is one row after TCRdb ran MiXCR on the PCR reads. The repertoire holds about 97,000 distinct CDR3 sequences, with 6% as singletons. The sequenced sample was PBMCs, mostly from graft donor cells, obtained 60 days after TCRalphabeta/CD19-depleted stem cell transplant. These receptor sequences come from a female patient aged 2 to 10 who had a stem cell transplant for Fanconi anemia, so the T cells may come from the graft donor.

This clonotype occurred many times. The chain joins TRBV5-1 to TRBJ2-2; D is perhaps TRBD2 (5 bases). The germline V gene encodes CDR1 SGHRS and CDR2 YFSETQ. The CDR3 covers 14 residues. Trimming took 1 base from V and 10 from J, leaving 14 bases between them. The CDR3 spells CASSLYQLTKELFF. DNA for the CDR3: TGCGCCAGCAGCTTGTATCAGTTGACTAAGGAGCTGTTTTTT. The entire variable domain, with the rest obtained from reference TRBV5-1 and TRBJ2-2, is as follows: KAGVTQTPRYLIKTRGQQVTLSCSPISGHRSVSWYQQTPGQGLQFLFEYFSETQRNKGNFPGRFSGRQFSNSRSEMNVSTLELGDSALYLCASSLYQLTKELFFGEGSRLTVL.

This chain joins TRBV3-1 and TRBJ2-1; 9 nucleotides align to TRBD2. V was pared by 4 bases and J by 3 bases, with 7 bases of the junction left unmatched. Per the germline V gene, CDR1 is LGHDT and CDR2 is YNNKEL (reference sequence). The CDR3 runs 16 residues. The CDR3 loop is CASSPLRSGGYNEQFF. CDR3 nucleotide sequence: TGTGCCAGCAGCCCCCTTCGTAGCGGGGGCTACAATGAGCAGTTCTTC.

This clonotype was detected ten times or more. The chain employs TRBV7-8 and TRBJ2-1, with D perhaps TRBD1 (6 bases). Trimming pared 1 base from V and 8 bases from J, leaving 18 bases between. There are 16 residues in the CDR3. Germline CDR1 SGHVS, CDR2 FQNEAQ. CDR3 region: CASSLVGTLSRDEQFF. In DNA, the CDR3 is TGTGCCAGCAGCTTAGTAGGGACACTGAGTAGGGATGAGCAGTTCTTC.

This clonotype was detected ten times or more. This chain uses TRBV11-2 with TRBJ1-1, with D maybe TRBD1 (5 bases). Trimming left V 5 bases short and J 0 bases short, with 16 bases between. The CDR3 consists of 16 residues. Germline V gene lookup returns CDR1 SGHAT and CDR2 FQNNGV. The CDR3 spells CASSPTDSWMNTEAFF. CDR3 DNA: TGTGCCAGCAGCCCGACAGATTCTTGGATGAACACTGAAGCTTTCTTT.

This clonotype appeared many times. The rearrangement joins TRBV12-3 or TRBV12-4 to TRBJ1-2, with D perhaps TRBD1 (5 bases). V was clipped by 7 bases and J by 7 bases, with 10 bases between them. The CDR3 sequence is 11 residues long. The CDR3 bases are TGTGCCAGCACGGGGCTGGTTGGCTACACCTTC. Translated: CASTGLVGYTF.

This clonotype was counted a few times. The chain links TRBV21-1 to TRBJ2-6. TRBV21-1 is assigned pseudogene status. The CDR3 consists of 16 residues. The CDR3 coding sequence is TGTGCCAGCAGCAAAGTCGCTGTCTGCGGGGCCAACGTCCTGACTTTC. Translation: CASSKVAVCGANVLTF.

This clonotype came up many times. This chain uses TRBV7-9 with TRBJ1-1, with D perhaps TRBD1 (5 bases). The length of the CDR3 is 13 residues. The ends were cut back, 0 bases at V and 3 bases at J, with 5 bases in the middle. From germline, CDR1 is SEHNR and CDR2 FQNEAQ (reference sequence). The chain's CDR3 is CASSLAGDTEAFF. CDR3 sequence (DNA): TGTGCCAGCAGCTTAGCAGGGGACACTGAAGCTTTCTTT.

The sample holds many counts of this clonotype. This chain uses TRBV29-1 with TRBJ2-6, with D tentatively TRBD1 or TRBD2 (5 bases each). This CDR3 has 14 amino acids. Trimming pared 4 bases from V and 3 bases from J, leaving 10 bases between. CDR1 is SQVTM, CDR2 ANQGSEA, per germline. This CDR3 reads CSVVGGGGANVLTF. In nucleotides, the CDR3 is TGCAGCGTTGTGGGTGGGGGTGGGGCCAACGTCCTGACTTTC. Looking up the rest from reference TRBV29-1 and TRBJ2-6 gives the full variable domain: SAVISQKPSRDICQRGTSLTIQCQVDSQVTMMFWYRQQPGQSLTLIATANQGSEATYESGFVIDKFPISRPNLTFSTLTVSNMSPEDSSIYLCSVVGGGGANVLTFGAGSRLTVL.

The table lists this clonotype with many counts. DNA for the CDR3: TGTGCCAGCAGCTTAGGGACAGGGGGGGGCCAAGAGACCCAGTACTTC. Translating it yields CASSLGTGGGQETQYF. The J gene is TRBJ2-5, the V gene TRBV7-8; 10 bases align to TRBD1. The germline V gene has CDR1 SGHVS and CDR2 FQNEAQ. After removal of 1 base from V and 1 base from J, the junction contained 3 bases not matched to a gene. The CDR3 spans 16 residues.

This clonotype has at least ten counts. The chain combines TRBV29-1 with TRBJ2-7, with D unclear. Trimming pared 5 bases from V and 3 bases from J, leaving 11 bases between. This CDR3 has 12 amino acids. CDR1 is SQVTM, CDR2 ANQGSEA, per germline. As DNA, the CDR3 is TGCAGCGTTCCTGGGTCCGGCTACGAGCAGTACTTC. This sequence encodes CSVPGSGYEQYF.

This clonotype has ten or more counts. The chain combines TRBV4-2 with TRBJ2-5; 12 bases map to TRBD2. The CDR3 loop spans 20 amino acids. J gave up 6 bases and V 4 bases, and 21 bases lay outside the gene matches. Germline values: CDR1 LGHNA, CDR2 YNFKEQ. CDR3 region: CASSLDGQGIGLAGTKTQYF. The CDR3 bases are TGTGCCAGCAGCCTTGACGGACAGGGGATTGGACTAGCGGGGACAAAGACCCAGTACTTC.

The rearrangement joins TRBV7-8 to TRBJ2-1, with 10 nucleotides matching TRBD2. Germline loops: CDR1 SGHVS, CDR2 FQNEAQ. The CDR3 length is 15 residues. J gave up 4 bases and V 6 bases, and 6 bases lay outside the gene matches. The CDR3 DNA reads as TGTGCCAGCAGGCCTCTAGCGGGGGATTACAATGAGCAGTTCTTC. Its translation is CASRPLAGDYNEQFF.

The rearrangement uses TRBV29-1 and TRBJ2-7, with 7 bases identical to TRBD1. Germline CDR1 and CDR2: SQVTM and ANQGSEA. The CDR3 spans 11 residues. J was trimmed by 5 bases and V by 5 bases; bases with no gene match: 3. For the CDR3, the DNA is TGCAGCGTTAAGGGGGCTCACGAGCAGTACTTC. Translation gives CSVKGAHEQYF.

At least ten counts were recorded for this clonotype. The chain carries TRBV27 and TRBJ2-2; D remains ambiguous. The V gene lost 2 bases and the J gene lost 4 bases, with 14 bases spanning the gap. Per the germline V gene, CDR1 is MNHEY and CDR2 is SMNVEV (reference sequence). The length of the CDR3 is 16 residues. Here the CDR3 DNA reads TGTGCCAGCAGTTTACGGTCCTCCAGGCCCACCGGGGAGCTGTTTTTT. As protein: CASSLRSSRPTGELFF.

This clonotype was counted only a few times. V is TRBV4-2 and J is TRBJ2-5; 7 bases fit TRBD1. The CDR3 is 14 amino acids. Germline trimming cut 4 bases from V and 1 base from J; bases unmatched to any gene: 3. Germline V gene data show CDR1 as LGHNA and CDR2 as YNFKEQ. In DNA, the CDR3 is TGTGCCAGCAGCCTGACAGGGAGCCAAGAGACCCAGTACTTC. This gives the protein CASSLTGSQETQYF.

This clonotype came up a few times. The chain has TRBV5-6 and TRBJ2-7; D is undetermined. The CDR3 covers 14 residues. Germline V CDR1 and CDR2: SGHDT, YYEEEE. V was trimmed by 0 bases and J by 3 bases, leaving 10 bases between them. CDR3: CASSLVGVNYEQYF. CDR3 bases: TGTGCCAGCAGCTTGGTTGGGGTTAACTACGAGCAGTACTTC.

This clonotype showed up many times. The V and J genes are TRBV20-1 and TRBJ1-1, with TRBD1 matching 12 bases. J lost 2 bases, V lost 6 bases, and 7 bases had no gene match. The CDR3 is made up of 15 amino acids. Germline V gives CDR1 DFQATT, CDR2 SNEGSKA (reference sequence). CDR3 sequence reads: CSAPGQGALNTEAFF. For the CDR3, the DNA is TGCAGTGCCCCGGGACAGGGGGCTTTAAACACTGAAGCTTTCTTT.

Only a few counts were recorded for this clonotype. This sequence joins TRBV5-1 and TRBJ2-3; D is ambiguous. CDR3 length: 12 residues. V lost 4 bases and J 5 bases, leaving 8 bases between the germline ends. Germline V gene sequence: CDR1 SGHRS, CDR2 YFSETQ. This CDR3 is CASSPSLDTQYF. The CDR3, as DNA: TGCGCCAGCAGCCCTAGTCTAGATACGCAGTATTTT.

V usage is TRBV12-3 or TRBV12-4 and J usage is TRBJ2-5; 9 nucleotides line up with TRBD2. The CDR3 is made up of 14 amino acids. V was pared by 6 bases and J by 7 bases, with 9 bases of the junction left unmatched. CDR3 amino acids: CASSGAGGLVTQYF. The CDR3 bases are TGTGCCAGCAGCGGGGCGGGGGGGCTGGTGACCCAGTACTTC.

This clonotype was seen a few times. The V call is TRBV19, the J call TRBJ2-6, with a possible D match to TRBD1 (6 bases). Trimming removed 8 bases at V and 0 bases at J, with 26 bases between. The CDR3 spans 20 residues. The V gene's germline CDR1 is LNHDA and CDR2 SQIVND (reference sequence). CDR3 in amino acids: CASHMGAQAAPRSGANVLTF. The CDR3 DNA follows: TGTGCCAGTCATATGGGGGCTCAGGCAGCCCCCCGCTCTGGGGCCAACGTCCTGACTTTC.

This clonotype has at least ten counts. The rearrangement links TRBV6-6 to TRBJ2-5, with no clear D. The CDR3 spans 12 residues. In germline, CDR1 is MNHNY, CDR2 SVGAGI (reference sequence). V lost 2 bases to trimming and J lost 3 bases, with 4 bases between them. This chain's CDR3 is CASSYREETQYF. As DNA, the CDR3 is TGTGCCAGCAGTTACAGGGAAGAGACCCAGTACTTC.

This clonotype was observed a few times. This rearrangement joins TRBV18 to TRBJ2-7; D gene unclear. There are 13 residues in the CDR3. Germline V gene lookup returns CDR1 KGHSH and CDR2 LQKENI. V lost 0 bases and J lost 8, with 11 bases in between. The CDR3 nucleotides are TGTGCCAGCTCACCACCCCACATACCCCAGCAGTACTTC. It translates to CASSPPHIPQQYF.

In this sample, this clonotype turned up a few times. The rearrangement links TRBV28 to TRBJ2-7; a weak D match, TRBD2 (7 bases). The CDR3 spans 14 residues. Germline V CDR1 and CDR2: MDHEN, SYDVKM. Trimming removed 6 bases from V and 4 bases from J, with 16 bases in between. The chain's CDR3 is CASRKTGGRYEQYF. The DNA for the CDR3 is TGTGCCAGCAGGAAAACGGGGGGCCGGTACGAGCAGTACTTC. Based on the CDR3 plus reference TRBV28 and TRBJ2-7, the full variable domain is DVKVTQSSRYLVKRTGEKVFLECVQDMDHENMFWYRQDPGLGLRLIYFSYDVKMKEKGDIPEGYSVSREKKERFSLILESASTNQTSMYLCASRKTGGRYEQYFGPGTRLTVT.

This clonotype was seen more than once but under ten times. The J gene is TRBJ2-6, the V gene TRBV12-3 or TRBV12-4, with D perhaps TRBD1 or TRBD2 (6 bases each). V was pared by 6 bases and J by 4 bases, with 16 bases between. This CDR3 is built from 16 residues. This chain's CDR3 is CASREPRGEGANVLTF. In DNA, the CDR3 is TGTGCCAGCAGAGAACCGAGGGGGGAAGGGGCCAACGTCCTGACTTTC.

Comment on this clonotype: A much larger clone is a single base away; this may be a read error. The chain links TRBV2 to TRBJ2-3; TRBD1 matches 8 bases. Per the germline V gene, CDR1 is SNHLY and CDR2 is FYNNEI. This CDR3 is built from 14 residues. The chain's CDR3 is CPSSSGQGGRTQYF. The CDR3 nucleotides are TGTCCCAGCAGTTCCGGACAGGGAGGTCGTACGCAGTATTTT.

This clonotype came up many times. The chain is built from TRBV6-2 or TRBV6-3 and TRBJ2-7; 7 bases map to TRBD2. CDR3 length equals 15 residues. The junction had 12 bases not matched to a gene; V was cut back by 5 bases and J by 5 bases. Per germline, CDR1 MNHEY and CDR2 SVGEGT. The chain's CDR3 is CASSPSPGGGDEQYF. The CDR3 nucleotides are TGTGCCAGCAGTCCCAGTCCGGGAGGCGGGGACGAGCAGTACTTC.

This clonotype turned up a few times. The V and J genes are TRBV29-1 and TRBJ2-3, with D possibly matching TRBD2 (7 bases). CDR1 and CDR2 (germline): SQVTM, ANQGSEA. This CDR3 is 16 amino acids long. The V gene lost 3 bases and the J gene lost 3 bases, with 19 bases spanning the gap. CDR3 in amino acids: CSVDQRWGGRTDTQYF. The CDR3 DNA is TGCAGCGTTGACCAAAGATGGGGGGGGCGTACAGATACGCAGTATTTT.